This TCR beta chain was profiled in a study of regulatory T cells in long-lasting Graves disease. The CDR3 consists of 13 residues. The J segment lost 4 bases and the V segment lost 6 bases, leaving 6 bases of the junction unmatched. Germline lookup yields CDR1 MDHEN and CDR2 SYDVKM. Time point reported: newly diagnosed GD, antithyroid drugs for less than 3 months. Isolated PBMC RNA provided the starting material for the TCR library. This clonotype was counted ten times or more. Antigen unknown. General study findings and limits: Comparison showed that persistent patients shared more public clonotypes (around 3,000) than new patients (around 1,000).

Arm-PCR of CDR3 regions and iRepertoire HTBI primers were used to build TCR beta libraries. TCRdb reanalysed the multiplex PCR reads using MiXCR and keeps one entry per CDR3 protein. The data show around 450,000 distinct CDR3 sequences, 15% to 20% seen once. These data also formed part of another study, on T cells in Graves' hyperthyroidism and ophthalmopathy. That paper adds: When ophthalmopathy did not progress within 18 months, Graves' hyperthyroidism was considered stable. First-round RT-PCR targeting the TCR CDR3 was performed with the HTBI primer set.

This clonotype was obtained from a man between 35 and 55 years old with Graves disease. Sequencing was performed on peripheral blood mononuclear cells (PBMCs), taken at new diagnosis, from a patient treated with antithyroid drugs. The chain combines TRBV28 with TRBJ2-7, with 7 nucleotides matching TRBD1. Here the CDR3 DNA reads TGTGCCAGCAGCCCACTACAGGGGTACGAGCAGTACTTC. Translated: CASSPLQGYEQYF.